This T cell receptor (beta chain) emerged from a study of T cells expressing NK-cell markers. The overall study: The authors derived TCR beta repertoires from sorted CD3+CD56+NKG2C+, CD3+CD56+NKG2C- and CD3+CD56-NKG2C+ T cells. Study results and caveats: These clonotypes also led the CD3+CD56-NKG2C+ fraction in a handful of donors.

TCRdb reprocessed the 5' RACE reads, keeping one entry per CDR3 protein, no DNA. In total, the table holds about 260,000 distinct CDR3 sequences. As concerns this clonotype: What it binds is not known.

The CDR3 runs 15 residues. Germline CDR1 DFQATT, CDR2 SNEGSKA (reference sequence). This clonotype originated in a man between 18 and 29 years old in good health. The sequenced sample was blood T cells: a sorted CD56 or NKG2C T cell subset, CD4+ or CD8+ T cells, or bulk PBMC T cells (not recorded which). J is TRBJ2-5 and V is TRBV20-1; without DNA, the TCRdb call of TRBD2 cannot be checked. The CDR3 loop is CSATPGGSFQETQYF.